Following are 8 T cell receptor beta chains from one sample sequenced in a study of shared T cell receptors in the human thymus. Assay: immunoSEQ multiplex PCR; the TCRdb copy retains only in-frame clones and omits some. The profile shows hundreds of thousands of clones, roughly 86% of them singletons. These data also formed part of another study, on human thymus T cells.

The sequencing input was thymocytes. These TCRs come from a boy under two years old with a congenital heart defect.

This chain joins TRBV6-5 and TRBJ2-3; 8 bases are shared with TRBD2. This CDR3 region has 15 residues. With 2 bases clipped from V and 6 bases from J, the junction kept 7 bases outside the gene matches. Germline V gene sequence: CDR1 MNHEY, CDR2 SVGAGI. CDR3 in amino acids: CASSYREAGADTQYF. The CDR3 coding sequence is TGTGCCAGCAGTTACCGGGAAGCGGGAGCTGATACGCAGTATTTT.

This chain uses TRBV19 with TRBJ2-7, with 9 positions matching TRBD1. J gave up 6 bases and V 4 bases, and 10 bases lay outside the gene matches. The germline gives CDR1 LNHDA, CDR2 SQIVND (reference sequence). This CDR3 region has 15 residues. DNA for the CDR3: TGTGCCAGTAGTACCGGGACAGGGAGGTATTGCGAGCAGTACTTC. Residues: CASSTGTGRYCEQYF.

This clone was counted a single time. The chain employs TRBV6-5 and TRBJ2-7; D may be TRBD1 (5 bases). This CDR3 is 14 amino acids long. The V gene's germline CDR1 is MNHEY and CDR2 SVGAGI. The V and J ends lost 5 bases and 2 bases respectively, with 13 bases between them. CDR3 in DNA: TGTGCCAGCAGTAATCAGGGTTCCCCCTACGAGCAGTACTTC. This sequence encodes CASSNQGSPYEQYF.

The V and J genes are TRBV4-3 and TRBJ2-5, with 9 positions matching TRBD2. The DNA matches TRBJ2-7 better at its end, which makes the J call doubtful. The CDR3 length is 16 residues. The germline CDR1 and CDR2 sequences are LGHNA and YSLEER. The CDR3 loop reads CASSQDATSGLYEQYF. CDR3 nucleotides: TGCGCCAGCAGCCAAGATGCGACTAGCGGACTCTACGAGCAGTACTTC.

The V and J genes are TRBV5-1 and TRBJ1-1; maybe TRBD1 (5 bases). CDR1 and CDR2 from the germline V gene are SGHRS and YFSETQ. V was pared by 1 base and J by 3 bases, with 19 bases between. CDR3 length: 17 residues. For the CDR3, the DNA is TGCGCCAGCAGCTTGCCCTCCGTGGAGGGGACGGACACTGAAGCTTTCTTT. It translates to CASSLPSVEGTDTEAFF.

This rearrangement joins TRBV5-4 to TRBJ1-5; TRBD1 agrees at 8 bases. The CDR3 sequence is 15 residues long. Germline-derived CDR1 and CDR2 are SGHNT and YYREEE (reference sequence). J lost 3 bases, V lost 4 bases, and 6 bases had no gene match. The CDR3 nucleotides read TGTGCCAGCAGCCTGACAGGGGAGGACAATCAGCCCCAGCATTTT. Translating it yields CASSLTGEDNQPQHF.

The chain joins TRBV12-5 to TRBJ2-7, with D possibly matching TRBD1 (6 bases). This CDR3 spans 14 amino acids. Germline lookup yields CDR1 LGHNT and CDR2 FRNRAP. V lost 5 bases to trimming and J lost 2 bases, with 13 bases between them. Here the CDR3 DNA reads TGTGCTAGTGGTCCACCGGGACAAGCCTACGAGCAGTACTTC. Protein product: CASGPPGQAYEQYF.

The sample holds a few counts of this clone. The rearrangement uses TRBV4-3 and TRBJ2-4, with TRBD1 as a possible D gene (5 bases). The CDR3 spans 18 residues. V was pared by 0 bases and J by 0 bases, with 15 bases between. Germline CDR1 is LGHNA and CDR2 is YSLEER. The CDR3 is CASSQDTPTDLAKNIQYF. Written as DNA, the CDR3 is TGCGCCAGCAGCCAAGATACTCCGACAGATCTAGCCAAAAACATTCAGTACTTC.